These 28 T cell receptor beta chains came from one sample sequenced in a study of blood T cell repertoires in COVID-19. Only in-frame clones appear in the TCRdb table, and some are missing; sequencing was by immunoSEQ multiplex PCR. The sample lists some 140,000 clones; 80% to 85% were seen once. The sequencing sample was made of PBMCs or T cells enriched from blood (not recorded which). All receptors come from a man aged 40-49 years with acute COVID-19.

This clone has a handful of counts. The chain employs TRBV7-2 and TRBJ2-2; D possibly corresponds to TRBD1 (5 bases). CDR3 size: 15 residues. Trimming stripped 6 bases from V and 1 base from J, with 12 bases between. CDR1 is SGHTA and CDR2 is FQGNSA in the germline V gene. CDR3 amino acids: CASSFVRENTGELFF. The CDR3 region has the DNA TGTGCCAGCAGTTTCGTCAGGGAGAACACCGGGGAGCTGTTTTTT.

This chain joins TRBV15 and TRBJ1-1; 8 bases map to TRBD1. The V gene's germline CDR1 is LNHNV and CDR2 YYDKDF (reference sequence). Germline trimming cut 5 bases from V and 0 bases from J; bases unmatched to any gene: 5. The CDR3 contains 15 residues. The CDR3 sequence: CATSVDRGMNTEAFF. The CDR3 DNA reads TGTGCCACCAGCGTAGACAGGGGAATGAACACTGAAGCTTTCTTT.

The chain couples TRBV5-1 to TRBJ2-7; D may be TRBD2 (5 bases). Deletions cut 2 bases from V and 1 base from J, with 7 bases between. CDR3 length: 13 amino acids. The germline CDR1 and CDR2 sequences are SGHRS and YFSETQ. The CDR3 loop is CASSLTSSYEQYF. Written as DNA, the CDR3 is TGCGCCAGCAGCTTAACTAGTTCCTACGAGCAGTACTTC.

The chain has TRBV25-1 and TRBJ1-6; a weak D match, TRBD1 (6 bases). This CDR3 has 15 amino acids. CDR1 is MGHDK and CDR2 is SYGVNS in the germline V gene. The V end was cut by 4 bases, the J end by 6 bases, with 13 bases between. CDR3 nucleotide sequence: TGTGCCAGCAGTGCAGAGACAGGCCTTAATTCACCCCTCCACTTT. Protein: CASSAETGLNSPLHF. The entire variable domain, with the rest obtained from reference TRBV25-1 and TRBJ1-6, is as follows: EADIYQTPRYLVIGTGKKITLECSQTMGHDKMYWYQQDPGMELHLIHYSYGVNSTEKGDLSSESTVSRIRTEHFPLTLESARPSHTSQYLCASSAETGLNSPLHFGNGTRLTVT.

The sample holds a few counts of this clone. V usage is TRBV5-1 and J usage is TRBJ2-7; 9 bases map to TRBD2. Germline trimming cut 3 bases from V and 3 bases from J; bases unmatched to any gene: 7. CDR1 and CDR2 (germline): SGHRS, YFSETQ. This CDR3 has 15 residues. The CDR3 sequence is CASSSFSGGDYEQYF. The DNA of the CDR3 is TGCGCCAGCAGCTCTTTTAGCGGGGGAGACTACGAGCAGTACTTC.

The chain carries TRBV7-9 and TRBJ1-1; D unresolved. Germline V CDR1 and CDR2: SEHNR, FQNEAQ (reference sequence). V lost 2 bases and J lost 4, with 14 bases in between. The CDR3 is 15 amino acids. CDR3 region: CASSLYSGSGTEAFF. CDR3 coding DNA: TGTGCCAGCAGCTTATATTCGGGGTCTGGCACTGAAGCTTTCTTT.

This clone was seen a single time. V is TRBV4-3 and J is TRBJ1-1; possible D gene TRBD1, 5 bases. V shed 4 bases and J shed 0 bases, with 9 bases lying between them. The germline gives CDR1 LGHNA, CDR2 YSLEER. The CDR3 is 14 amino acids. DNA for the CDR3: TGCGCCAGCAGCCGACAGCCCATGAACACTGAAGCTTTCTTT. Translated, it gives CASSRQPMNTEAFF.

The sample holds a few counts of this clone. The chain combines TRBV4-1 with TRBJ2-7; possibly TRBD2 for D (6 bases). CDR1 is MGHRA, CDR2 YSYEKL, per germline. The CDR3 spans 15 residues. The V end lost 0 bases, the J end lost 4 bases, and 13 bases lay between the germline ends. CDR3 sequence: CASSQEGGAGYEQYF. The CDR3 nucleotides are TGCGCCAGCAGCCAAGAGGGGGGAGCGGGTTACGAGCAGTACTTC.

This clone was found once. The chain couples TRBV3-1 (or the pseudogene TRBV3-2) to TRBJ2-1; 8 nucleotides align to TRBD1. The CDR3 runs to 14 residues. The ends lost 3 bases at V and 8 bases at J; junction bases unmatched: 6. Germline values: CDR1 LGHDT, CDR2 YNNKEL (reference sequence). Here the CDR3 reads CASSHGQGWDEQFF. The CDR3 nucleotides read TGTGCCAGCAGCCACGGACAGGGATGGGATGAGCAGTTCTTC.

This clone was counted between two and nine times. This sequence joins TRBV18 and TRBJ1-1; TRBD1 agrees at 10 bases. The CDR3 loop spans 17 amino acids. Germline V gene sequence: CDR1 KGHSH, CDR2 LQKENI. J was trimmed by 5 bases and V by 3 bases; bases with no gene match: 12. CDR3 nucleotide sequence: TGTGCCAGCTCACCCCGCAGGACAGGGGGTACGGAAACTGAAGCTTTCTTT. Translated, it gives CASSPRRTGGTETEAFF.

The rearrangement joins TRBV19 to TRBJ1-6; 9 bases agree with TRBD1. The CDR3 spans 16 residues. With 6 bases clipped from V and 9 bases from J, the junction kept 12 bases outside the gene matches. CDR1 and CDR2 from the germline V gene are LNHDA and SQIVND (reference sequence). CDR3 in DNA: TGTGCCAGTAGCCTTCCGGGGGGACAGGGTTCTTCACCCCTCCACTTT. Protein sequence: CASSLPGGQGSSPLHF.

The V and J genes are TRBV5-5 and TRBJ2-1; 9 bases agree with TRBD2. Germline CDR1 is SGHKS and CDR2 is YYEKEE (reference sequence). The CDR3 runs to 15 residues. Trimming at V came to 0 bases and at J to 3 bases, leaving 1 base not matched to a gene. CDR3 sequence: CASSLGLADYNEQFF. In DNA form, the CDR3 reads TGTGCCAGCAGCTTGGGACTAGCGGACTACAATGAGCAGTTCTTC.

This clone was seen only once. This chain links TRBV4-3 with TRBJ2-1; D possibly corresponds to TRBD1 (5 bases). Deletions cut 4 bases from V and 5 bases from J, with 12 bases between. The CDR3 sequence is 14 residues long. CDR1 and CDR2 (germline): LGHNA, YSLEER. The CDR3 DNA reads TGCGCCAGCAGCCCGATGGGGCCAAACAATGAGCAGTTCTTC. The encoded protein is CASSPMGPNNEQFF.

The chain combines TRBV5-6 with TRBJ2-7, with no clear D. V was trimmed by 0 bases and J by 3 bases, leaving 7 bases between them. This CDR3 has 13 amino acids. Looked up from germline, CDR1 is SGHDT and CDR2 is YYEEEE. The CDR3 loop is CASSLDSFYEQYF. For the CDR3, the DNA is TGTGCCAGCAGCTTGGACAGTTTCTACGAGCAGTACTTC.

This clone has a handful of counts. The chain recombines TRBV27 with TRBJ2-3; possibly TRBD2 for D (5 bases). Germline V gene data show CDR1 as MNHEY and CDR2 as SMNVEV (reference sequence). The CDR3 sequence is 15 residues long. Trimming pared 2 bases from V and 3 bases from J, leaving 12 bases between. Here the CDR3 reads CASSLRTGITDTQYF. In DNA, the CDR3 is TGTGCCAGCAGTTTAAGAACGGGGATAACAGATACGCAGTATTTT.

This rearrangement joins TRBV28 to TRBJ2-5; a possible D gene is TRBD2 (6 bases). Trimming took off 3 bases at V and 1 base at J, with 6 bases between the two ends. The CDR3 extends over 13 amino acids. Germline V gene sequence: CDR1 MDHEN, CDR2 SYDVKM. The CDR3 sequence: CASSFSGQETQYF. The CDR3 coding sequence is TGTGCCAGCAGTTTTAGCGGCCAAGAGACCCAGTACTTC.

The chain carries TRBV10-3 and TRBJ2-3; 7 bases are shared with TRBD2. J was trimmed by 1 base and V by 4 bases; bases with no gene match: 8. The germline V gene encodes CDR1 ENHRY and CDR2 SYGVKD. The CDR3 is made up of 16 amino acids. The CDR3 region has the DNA TGTGCCATCAGTGGAGAGGGAGGGTTTCGCACAGATACGCAGTATTTT. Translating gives CAISGEGGFRTDTQYF.

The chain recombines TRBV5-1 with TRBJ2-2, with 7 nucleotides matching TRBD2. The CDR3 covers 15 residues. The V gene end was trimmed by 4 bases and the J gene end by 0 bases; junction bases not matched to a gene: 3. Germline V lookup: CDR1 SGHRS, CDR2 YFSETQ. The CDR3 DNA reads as TGCGCCAGCAGCGTTCTAGCGGCGAACACCGGGGAGCTGTTTTTT. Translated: CASSVLAANTGELFF.

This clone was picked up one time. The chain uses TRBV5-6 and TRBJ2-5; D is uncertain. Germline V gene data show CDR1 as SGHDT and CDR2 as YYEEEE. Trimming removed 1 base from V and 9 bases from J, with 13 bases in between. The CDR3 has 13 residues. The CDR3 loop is CASSLSRFWAQYF. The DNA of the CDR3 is TGTGCCAGCAGCTTGTCGCGGTTTTGGGCCCAGTACTTC. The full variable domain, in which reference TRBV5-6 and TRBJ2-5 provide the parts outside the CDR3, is DAGVTQSPTHLIKTRGQQVTLRCSPKSGHDTVSWYQQALGQGPQFIFQYYEEEERQRGNFPDRFSGHQFPNYSSELNVNALLLGDSALYLCASSLSRFWAQYFGPGTRLLVL.

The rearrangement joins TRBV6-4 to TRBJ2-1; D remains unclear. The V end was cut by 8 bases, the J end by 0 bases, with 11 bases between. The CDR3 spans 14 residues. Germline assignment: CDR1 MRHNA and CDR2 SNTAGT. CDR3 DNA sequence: TGTGCCAGCCGTAAAGATAGCTCCTACAATGAGCAGTTCTTC. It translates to CASRKDSSYNEQFF.

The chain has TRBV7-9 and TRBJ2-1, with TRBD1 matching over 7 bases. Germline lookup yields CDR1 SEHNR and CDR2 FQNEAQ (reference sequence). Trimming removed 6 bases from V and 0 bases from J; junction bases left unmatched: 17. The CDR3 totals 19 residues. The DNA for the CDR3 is TGTGCCAGCAGTTTAATCGGGACAGTGAAAGCTAGCTCCTACAATGAGCAGTTCTTC. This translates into CASSLIGTVKASSYNEQFF. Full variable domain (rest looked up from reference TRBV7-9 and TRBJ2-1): DTGVSQNPRHKITKRGQNVTFRCDPISEHNRLYWYRQTLGQGPEFLTYFQNEAQLEKSRLLSDRFSAERPKGSFSTLEIQRTEQGDSAMYLCASSLIGTVKASSYNEQFFGPGTRLTVL.

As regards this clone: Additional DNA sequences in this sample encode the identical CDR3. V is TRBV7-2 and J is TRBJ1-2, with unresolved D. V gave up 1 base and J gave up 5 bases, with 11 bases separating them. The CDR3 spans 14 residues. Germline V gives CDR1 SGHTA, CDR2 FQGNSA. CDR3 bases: TGTGCCAGCAGCTTAGGGGCGACCGGTTATGGCTACACCTTC. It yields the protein CASSLGATGYGYTF.

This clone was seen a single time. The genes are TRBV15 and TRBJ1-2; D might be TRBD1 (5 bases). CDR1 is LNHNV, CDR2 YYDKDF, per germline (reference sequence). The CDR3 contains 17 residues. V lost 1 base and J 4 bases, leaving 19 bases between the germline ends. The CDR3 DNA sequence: TGTGCCACCAGCAGAGTTGGGGGGAGCACTCGCCTCTATGGCTACACCTTC. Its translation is CATSRVGGSTRLYGYTF.

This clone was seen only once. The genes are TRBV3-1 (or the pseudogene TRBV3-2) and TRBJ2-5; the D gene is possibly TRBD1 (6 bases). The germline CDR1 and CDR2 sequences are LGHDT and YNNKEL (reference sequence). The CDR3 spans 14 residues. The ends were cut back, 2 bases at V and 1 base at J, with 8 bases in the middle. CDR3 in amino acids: CASSQRDIQETQYF. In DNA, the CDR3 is TGTGCCAGCAGCCAAAGGGACATCCAAGAGACCCAGTACTTC.

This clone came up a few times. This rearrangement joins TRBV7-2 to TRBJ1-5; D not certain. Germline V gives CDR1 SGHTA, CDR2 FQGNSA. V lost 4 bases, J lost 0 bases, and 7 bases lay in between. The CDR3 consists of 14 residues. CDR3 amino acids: CASSSANSNQPQHF. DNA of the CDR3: TGTGCCAGCAGCTCCGCTAATAGCAATCAGCCCCAGCATTTT.

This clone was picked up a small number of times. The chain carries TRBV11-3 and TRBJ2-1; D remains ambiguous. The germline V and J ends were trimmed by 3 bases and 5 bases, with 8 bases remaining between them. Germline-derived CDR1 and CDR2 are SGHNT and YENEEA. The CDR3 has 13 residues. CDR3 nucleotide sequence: TGTGCCAGCAGCTTGGGCAGACACAATGAGCAGTTCTTC. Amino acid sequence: CASSLGRHNEQFF.

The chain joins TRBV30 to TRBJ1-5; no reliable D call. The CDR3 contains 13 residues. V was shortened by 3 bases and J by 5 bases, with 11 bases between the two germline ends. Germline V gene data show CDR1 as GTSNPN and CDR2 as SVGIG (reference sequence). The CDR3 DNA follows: TGTGCCTGGAGGCAAGCTGATTATCAGCCCCAGCATTTT. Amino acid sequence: CAWRQADYQPQHF.

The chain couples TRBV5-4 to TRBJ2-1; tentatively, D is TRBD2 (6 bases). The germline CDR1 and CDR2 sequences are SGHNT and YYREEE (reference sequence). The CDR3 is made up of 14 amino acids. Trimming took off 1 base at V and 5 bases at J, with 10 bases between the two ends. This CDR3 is CASSLIAVNNEQFF. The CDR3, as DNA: TGTGCCAGCAGCTTGATAGCGGTAAACAATGAGCAGTTCTTC.